This T cell receptor beta chain emerged from a study of T cell changes during pregnancy in multiple sclerosis. The junction had 6 bases not matched to a gene; V was cut back by 4 bases and J by 3 bases. CDR1 is LNHDA, CDR2 SQIVND, per germline (reference sequence). This CDR3 comprises 15 residues. Clones were sequenced by immunoSEQ multiplex PCR, and TCRdb holds only the in-frame ones, with some missing. The data hold about 47,000 clones, with nearly 95% observed a single time. The chain recombines TRBV19 with TRBJ1-5; 7 nucleotides match TRBD1. The sequencing used peripheral blood, collected in the third trimester of pregnancy. This receptor was taken from a female donor with multiple sclerosis, enrolled in a pregnancy study. Written as DNA, the CDR3 is TGTGCCAGTAGTACCCCCGGGACAGCCAATCAGCCCCAGCATTTT. This translates into CASSTPGTANQPQHF.